The clone carrying this T cell receptor (beta chain) occurred once. Its specificity is not known. It was with 60 Vbeta and 13 Jbeta primers that the PCR ran. Measured with immunoSEQ multiplex PCR; TCRdb has only the in-frame clones, and not every one. The table has about 150,000 clones, approximately 80% seen once. The data were obtained in a study of cytomegalovirus exposure and HLA in healthy donors. General study points: Researchers reported in a later analysis that common viral pathogens appeared linked to several top clusters. Based on reports, TCR beta sequences accurately predicted HLA-A and HLA-B alleles for most subjects. Most TCR sequences were rare, but some public TCRs occurred in many donors.

Each donor was nominally healthy when sampled (though unrecorded immune exposures were likely). CDR1 MDHEN and CDR2 SYDVKM come from the germline V gene. The V and J ends lost 7 bases and 0 bases respectively, with 23 bases between them. The CDR3 spans 18 residues. Source material: PBMCs. This TCR came from a young man in good health and CMV-seropositive. The chain has TRBV28 and TRBJ2-3; the D gene is possibly TRBD1 (6 bases). This CDR3 is CASNSYRVLSYSTDTQYF. The CDR3 DNA reads as TGTGCCAGCAACTCTTACAGGGTTTTGTCGTATAGCACAGATACGCAGTATTTT.